What follows is one T cell receptor beta chain and its context. The method was immunoSEQ multiplex PCR; TCRdb's version includes in-frame clones alone and lacks a portion of them. Here the sample spans about 190,000 clones, roughly 91% being singletons. This sample is part of a study of blood T cell repertoires in COVID-19. The CDR3 is made up of 14 amino acids. V lost 8 bases, J lost 5 bases, and 18 bases lay in between. Germline-derived CDR1 and CDR2 are WNHNN and SYGVQD (reference sequence). The receptor was derived from a human donor in a cohort sampled during active COVID-19. Sequencing was done on a sample of peripheral blood. The chain is built from TRBV10-1 and TRBJ1-1; TRBD1 might be the D (5 bases). CDR3 DNA sequence: TGCGCCAGCGGAAACCCTCAGGGTATGACTGAAGCTTTCTTT. This encodes CASGNPQGMTEAFF.